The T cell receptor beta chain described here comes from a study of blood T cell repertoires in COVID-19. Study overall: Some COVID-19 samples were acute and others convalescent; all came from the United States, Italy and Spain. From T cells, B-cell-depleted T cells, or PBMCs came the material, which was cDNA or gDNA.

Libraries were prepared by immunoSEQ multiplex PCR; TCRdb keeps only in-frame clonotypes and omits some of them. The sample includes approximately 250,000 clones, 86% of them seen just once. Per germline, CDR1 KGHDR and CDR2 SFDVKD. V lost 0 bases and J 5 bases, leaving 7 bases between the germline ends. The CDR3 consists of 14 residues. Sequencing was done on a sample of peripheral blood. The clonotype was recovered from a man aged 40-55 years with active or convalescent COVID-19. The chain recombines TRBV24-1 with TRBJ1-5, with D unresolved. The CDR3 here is CATSDLSRDQPQHF. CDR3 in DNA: TGTGCCACCAGTGATTTGTCGAGAGATCAGCCCCAGCATTTT.